One and the same sample provided the 13 T cell receptor beta chains below, sequenced in a study of vaccination effects on CD4 cells after COVID-19. Antigen-specific CD4+ T cells expanded by the ViraFEST assay with viral peptide pools were then sequenced. Cultured cells yielded isolated CD4+ T cells after nine to ten days. These receptors are not linked to any known antigen. Profiling relied on immunoSEQ multiplex PCR, and the TCRdb table lists in-frame clones only, not all of them. The sample records about 54,000 clones, approximately 79% being singletons. The sequenced sample was CD4+ T cells from PBMCs cultured with HCoV-229E spike peptides, obtained before COVID-19 vaccination. The receptors come from a human donor who received a COVID-19 vaccine.

DNA of the CDR3: TGCGCCAGCGGCAAATTTGATGCGACTTGGGGTGGCGGCACCGGGGAGCTGTTTTTT. Residues: CASGKFDATWGGGTGELFF. The genes are TRBV4-3 and TRBJ2-2; the D is unclear. Germline V gene data show CDR1 as LGHNA and CDR2 as YSLEER. The length of the CDR3 is 19 residues. V was cut by 8 bases and J by 4 bases, with 29 bases left in between.

This chain connects TRBV19 to TRBJ2-1; 11 bases align to TRBD2. V trimming: 9 bases; J trimming: 6 bases; junction bases outside the gene matches: 7. CDR1 is LNHDA and CDR2 is SQIVND in the germline V gene (reference sequence). This CDR3 spans 14 amino acids. CDR3 sequence reads: CASRRTSGPNEQFF. The CDR3, as DNA: TGTGCCAGCCGGAGGACTAGCGGGCCCAATGAGCAGTTCTTC.

The chain combines TRBV18 with TRBJ2-3; no clear D. The CDR3 has 13 residues. The germline V gene has CDR1 KGHSH and CDR2 LQKENI. With 1 base removed from V and 1 base from J, the gap between germline ends came to 3 bases. The CDR3 spells CASSPRRTDTQYF. The CDR3 coding sequence is TGTGCCAGCTCACCACGGCGCACAGATACGCAGTATTTT.

The chain employs TRBV28 and TRBJ1-6; D possibly corresponds to TRBD1 (6 bases). The germline V gene encodes CDR1 MDHEN and CDR2 SYDVKM. Trimming cost V 4 bases and J 4 bases, with 11 bases left between them. This CDR3 comprises 15 residues. CDR3 nucleotides: TGTGCCAGCAGTTCGACAGGTCTTTATAATTCACCCCTCCACTTT. This gives the protein CASSSTGLYNSPLHF.

The CDR3 region has the DNA TGCAGTGCTGGTGCAGGAGGGGGGAACTATGGCTACACCTTC. As protein: CSAGAGGGNYGYTF. The chain links TRBV20-1 to TRBJ1-2; TRBD1 might be the D (6 bases). V dropped 5 bases and J dropped 2 bases, with 15 bases sitting between them. Germline CDR1 and CDR2: DFQATT and SNEGSKA (reference sequence). The CDR3 loop spans 14 amino acids.

The rearrangement links TRBV5-4 to TRBJ2-7; 10 bases fit TRBD1. The CDR3 sequence is 15 residues long. The germline CDR1 and CDR2 sequences are SGHNT and YYREEE (reference sequence). V shed 3 bases and J 6 bases; nucleotides not matched to a gene: 9. The CDR3 here is CASSSTYGQGGEQYV. CDR3 DNA: TGTGCCAGCAGCTCGACTTACGGACAGGGGGGCGAGCAGTACGTC.

This clone came up a few times. The chain employs TRBV5-1 and TRBJ2-3; the D gene is possibly TRBD1 (5 bases). The CDR3 covers 13 residues. Germline V gene sequence: CDR1 SGHRS, CDR2 YFSETQ. Trimming took off 4 bases at V and 1 base at J, with 7 bases between the two ends. The CDR3 region is CASSQQGTDTQYF. The CDR3 DNA is TGCGCCAGCAGCCAACAGGGCACAGATACGCAGTATTTT.

V is TRBV11-2 and J is TRBJ1-3; 8 positions match TRBD1. The junction had 0 bases not matched to a gene; V was cut back by 4 bases and J by 4 bases. This CDR3 has 13 residues. CDR1 SGHAT and CDR2 FQNNGV come from the germline V gene. The CDR3 bases are TGTGCCAGCAGCTGGGACAGGGGAAACACCATATATTTT. This gives the protein CASSWDRGNTIYF.

The chain is built from TRBV9 and TRBJ2-3; the D is unclear. Germline assignment: CDR1 SGDLS and CDR2 YYNGEE. V was clipped by 10 bases and J by 1 base, with 13 bases between them. CDR3 length: 13 residues. CDR3 protein: CASRNTGTDTQYF. The CDR3 DNA is TGTGCCTCGAGGAATACCGGCACAGATACGCAGTATTTT.

The J gene is TRBJ2-2, the V gene TRBV15; 7 bases fit TRBD1. V shed 8 bases, J shed 4 bases, and the junction held 10 bases outside the gene matches. CDR1 LNHNV and CDR2 YYDKDF come from the germline V gene (reference sequence). The CDR3 totals 15 residues. CDR3 DNA sequence: TGTGCCACCGATAGGGCAGGGGGTGGCACCGGGGAGCTGTTTTTT. Translation: CATDRAGGGTGELFF.

This sequence joins TRBV5-6 and TRBJ1-2, with a weak D call TRBD1 (5 bases). Per germline, CDR1 SGHDT and CDR2 YYEEEE. Trimming cost V 0 bases and J 8 bases, with 8 bases left between them. This CDR3 is 12 amino acids long. In nucleotides, the CDR3 is TGTGCCAGCAGCTTGGGGGGGGTCGGCTACACCTTC. This codes for CASSLGGVGYTF.

The rearrangement joins TRBV24-1 to TRBJ2-3, with D maybe TRBD1 (5 bases). Trimming removed 0 bases at V and 1 base at J, with 7 bases between. CDR3 length equals 15 residues. The germline gives CDR1 KGHDR, CDR2 SFDVKD. This chain's CDR3 is CATSDLARGTDTQYF. As DNA, the CDR3 is TGTGCCACCAGTGATTTGGCCAGGGGCACAGATACGCAGTATTTT.

This chain links TRBV30 with TRBJ1-1; D possibly corresponds to TRBD1 (6 bases). Germline V gene lookup returns CDR1 GTSNPN and CDR2 SVGIG (reference sequence). Trimming cost V 6 bases and J 1 base, with 15 bases left between them. The length of the CDR3 is 14 residues. CDR3 DNA: TGTGCCTGTCATGGGGGGGCTGGGAACACTGAAGCTTTCTTT. This gives the protein CACHGGAGNTEAFF.